Given below is one T cell receptor beta chain in context. These data are taken from a study of blood T cell repertoires in COVID-19. Profiled with immunoSEQ multiplex PCR; TCRdb holds only in-frame clones, not every one. The sample consists of about 170,000 clones, approximately 91% of them appearing once. Material for sequencing was peripheral blood. The sequence came from a man aged 18 to 29 with COVID-19, enrolled during active disease.

CDR3 DNA sequence: TGCGCCAGCAGCTTTTCCCGCAGGGGATCTGGGTCTGAAGCTTTCTTT. Translation: CASSFSRRGSGSEAFF. V usage is TRBV5-1 and J usage is TRBJ1-1; perhaps TRBD1 as D (6 bases). CDR1 and CDR2 (germline): SGHRS, YFSETQ. V lost 2 bases, J lost 6 bases, and 20 bases lay in between. The CDR3 loop spans 16 amino acids.